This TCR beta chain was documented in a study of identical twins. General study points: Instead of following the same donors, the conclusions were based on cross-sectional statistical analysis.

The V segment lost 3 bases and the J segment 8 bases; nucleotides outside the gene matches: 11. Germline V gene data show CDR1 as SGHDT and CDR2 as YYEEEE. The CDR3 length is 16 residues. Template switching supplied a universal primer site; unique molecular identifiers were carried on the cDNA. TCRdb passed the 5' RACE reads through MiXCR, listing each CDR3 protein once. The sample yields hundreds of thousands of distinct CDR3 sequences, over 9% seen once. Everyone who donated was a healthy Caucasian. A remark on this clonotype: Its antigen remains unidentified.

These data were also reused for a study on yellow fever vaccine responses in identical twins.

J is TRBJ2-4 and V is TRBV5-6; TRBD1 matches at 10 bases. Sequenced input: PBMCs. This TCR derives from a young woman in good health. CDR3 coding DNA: TGTGCCAGCAGCTCCTTGGACAGGGGGTGGTTCGACATTCAGTACTTC. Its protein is CASSSLDRGWFDIQYF.